The table lists the clone carrying this TCR beta chain with a count of one. This sample is part of a study of blood T cell repertoires in COVID-19. Germline V gene data show CDR1 as SNHLY and CDR2 as FYNNEI. The length of the CDR3 is 12 residues. V lost 6 bases to trimming and J lost 7 bases, with 10 bases between them. Some clones are missing from TCRdb's copy, which holds only in-frame ones; the method was immunoSEQ multiplex PCR. The table records about 170,000 clones, about 92% of them present only once. Material: peripheral blood. The chain is built from TRBV2 and TRBJ1-5; the D is unclear. The origin of this receptor is a man aged 30 to 39 with COVID-19, enrolled during active disease. CDR3 in amino acids: CASRVNRQPQHF. CDR3 coding DNA: TGTGCCAGCAGGGTTAATCGGCAGCCCCAGCATTTT.